This TCR beta chain was captured by sequencing in a study of blood T cell repertoires in COVID-19. Study summary: Whether acute or convalescent, the COVID-19 samples came from the United States, Italy and Spain.

The CDR3 length is 17 residues. Germline-derived CDR1 and CDR2 are SGHDT and YYEEEE. Trimming shortened V by 1 base and J by 3 bases, and 17 bases separated the two germline ends. In the authors' workflow: Amplified reference gene primers provided the basis for estimating nucleated cell counts. Method: immunoSEQ multiplex PCR; TCRdb's copy keeps in-frame clones and lacks some. The DNA gave D and trimming, while V, J and clone size come from that table. The table records some 74,000 clones, about 80% of them present only once. The sequence came from a human donor in a cohort sampled during active COVID-19. Material for sequencing was peripheral blood. The chain carries TRBV5-6 and TRBJ2-4; tentative D call: TRBD2 (5 bases). This chain's CDR3 is CASSLKRLVEDKNIQYF. The CDR3 coding sequence is TGTGCCAGCAGCTTGAAACGTCTTGTGGAGGACAAAAACATTCAGTACTTC.